This record covers a single TCR beta chain. Its target is not known. Vbeta (60) and Jbeta (13) primers were used in the PCR. Sequenced by immunoSEQ multiplex PCR; TCRdb stores in-frame clones only, minus some. The sample contains around 160,000 clones, just under 75% of which appear only once. These data originate in a study of cytomegalovirus exposure and HLA in healthy donors. Findings and caveats of the study: An analysis was carried out later, and it reportedly showed fewer N-insertions in an Asian-associated ancestry cluster than the roughly 670-donor mean.

The CDR3 totals 15 residues. Trimming took off 0 bases at V and 3 bases at J, with 9 bases between the two ends. Germline-derived CDR1 and CDR2 are SGHRS and YFSETQ. V usage is TRBV5-1 and J usage is TRBJ1-4, with a tentative D call TRBD1 (5 bases). Input material: PBMCs. The sequence came from a woman younger than 30 in good health and CMV-seronegative. CDR3 region: CASSLGTGANEKLFF. In nucleotides, the CDR3 is TGCGCCAGCAGCTTGGGGACGGGGGCTAATGAAAAACTGTTTTTT.